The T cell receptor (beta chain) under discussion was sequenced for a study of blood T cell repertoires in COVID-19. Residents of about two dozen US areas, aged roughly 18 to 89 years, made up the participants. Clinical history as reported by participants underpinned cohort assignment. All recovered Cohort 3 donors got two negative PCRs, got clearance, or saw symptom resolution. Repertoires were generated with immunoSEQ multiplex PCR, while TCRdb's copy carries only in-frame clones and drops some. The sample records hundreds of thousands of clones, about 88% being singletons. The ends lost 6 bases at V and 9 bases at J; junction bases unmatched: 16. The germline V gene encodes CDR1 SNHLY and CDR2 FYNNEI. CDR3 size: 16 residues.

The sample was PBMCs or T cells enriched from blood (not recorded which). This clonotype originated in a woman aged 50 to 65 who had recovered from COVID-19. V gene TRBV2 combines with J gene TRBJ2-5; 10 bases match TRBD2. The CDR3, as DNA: TGTGCCAGCAGATCGGAAACTAGCGGGACTGGAGGACCCCAGTACTTC. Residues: CASRSETSGTGGPQYF.